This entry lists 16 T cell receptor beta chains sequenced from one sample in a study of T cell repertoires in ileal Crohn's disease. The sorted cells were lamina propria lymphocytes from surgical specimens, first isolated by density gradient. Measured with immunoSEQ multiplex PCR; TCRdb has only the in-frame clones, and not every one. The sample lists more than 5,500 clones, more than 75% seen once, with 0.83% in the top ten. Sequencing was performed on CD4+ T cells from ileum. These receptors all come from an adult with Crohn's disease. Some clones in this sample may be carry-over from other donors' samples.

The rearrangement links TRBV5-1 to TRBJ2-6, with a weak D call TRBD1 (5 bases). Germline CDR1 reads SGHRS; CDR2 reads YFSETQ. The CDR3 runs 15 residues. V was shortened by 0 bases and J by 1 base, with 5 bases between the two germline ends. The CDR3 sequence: CASSLEGSGANVLTF. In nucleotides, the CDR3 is TGCGCCAGCAGCTTGGAGGGGTCTGGGGCCAACGTCCTGACTTTC.

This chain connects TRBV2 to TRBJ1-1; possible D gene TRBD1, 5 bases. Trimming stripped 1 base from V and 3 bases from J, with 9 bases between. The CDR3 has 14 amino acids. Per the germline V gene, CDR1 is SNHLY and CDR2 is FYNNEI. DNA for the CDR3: TGTGCCAGCAGTGAAGTTGGACAAGACACTGAAGCTTTCTTT. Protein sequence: CASSEVGQDTEAFF. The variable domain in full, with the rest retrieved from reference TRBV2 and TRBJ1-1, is EPEVTQTPSHQVTQMGQEVILRCVPISNHLYFYWYRQILGQKVEFLVSFYNNEISEKSEIFDDQFSVERPDGSNFTLKIRSTKLEDSAMYFCASSEVGQDTEAFFGQGTRLTVV.

CDR3 sequence reads: CASSGPGGPSSYEQYF. Here the CDR3 DNA reads TGTGCCAGCAGCGGCCCCGGGGGGCCGAGCTCCTACGAGCAGTACTTC. The chain combines TRBV9 with TRBJ2-7; D is perhaps TRBD2 (7 bases). The CDR3 contains 16 residues. Trimming took 3 bases from V and 0 from J, leaving 16 bases between them. CDR1 and CDR2 (germline): SGDLS, YYNGEE.

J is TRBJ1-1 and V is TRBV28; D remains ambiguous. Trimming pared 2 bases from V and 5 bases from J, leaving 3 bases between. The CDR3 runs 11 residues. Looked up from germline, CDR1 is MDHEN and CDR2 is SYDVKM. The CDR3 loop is CASSLQTEAFF. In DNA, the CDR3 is TGTGCCAGCAGTTTACAGACTGAAGCTTTCTTT.

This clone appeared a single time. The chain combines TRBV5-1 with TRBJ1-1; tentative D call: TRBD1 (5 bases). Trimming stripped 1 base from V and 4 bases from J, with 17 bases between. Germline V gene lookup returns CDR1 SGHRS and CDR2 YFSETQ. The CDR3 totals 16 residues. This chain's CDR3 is CASSLQRGIGGTEAFF. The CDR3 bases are TGCGCCAGCAGCTTGCAAAGGGGCATTGGCGGCACTGAAGCTTTCTTT.

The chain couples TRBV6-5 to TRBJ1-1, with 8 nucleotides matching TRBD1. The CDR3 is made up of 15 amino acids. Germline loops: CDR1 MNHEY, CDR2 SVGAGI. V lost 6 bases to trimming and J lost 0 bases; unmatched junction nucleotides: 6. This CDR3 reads CASSLGQGMNTEAFF. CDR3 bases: TGTGCCAGCAGCCTCGGACAGGGAATGAACACTGAAGCTTTCTTT.

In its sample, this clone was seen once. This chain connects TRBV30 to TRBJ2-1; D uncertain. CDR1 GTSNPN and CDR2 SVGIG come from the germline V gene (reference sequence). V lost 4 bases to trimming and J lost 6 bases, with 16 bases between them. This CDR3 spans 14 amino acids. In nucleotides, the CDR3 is TGTGCCTGGACCCCTAGTTTTCTAGGCAATGAGCAGTTCTTC. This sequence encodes CAWTPSFLGNEQFF.

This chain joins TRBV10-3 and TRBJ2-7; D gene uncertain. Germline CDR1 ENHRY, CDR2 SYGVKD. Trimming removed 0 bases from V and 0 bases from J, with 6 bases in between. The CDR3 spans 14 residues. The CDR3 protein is CAISESTGSYEQYF. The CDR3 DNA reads TGTGCCATCAGTGAGTCAACCGGCTCCTACGAGCAGTACTTC.

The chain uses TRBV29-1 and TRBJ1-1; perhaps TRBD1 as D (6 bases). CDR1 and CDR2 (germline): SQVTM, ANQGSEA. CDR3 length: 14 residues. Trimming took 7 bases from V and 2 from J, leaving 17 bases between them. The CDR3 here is CSAPETGLNTEAFF. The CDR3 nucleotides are TGCAGCGCACCTGAGACAGGACTTAACACTGAAGCTTTCTTT.

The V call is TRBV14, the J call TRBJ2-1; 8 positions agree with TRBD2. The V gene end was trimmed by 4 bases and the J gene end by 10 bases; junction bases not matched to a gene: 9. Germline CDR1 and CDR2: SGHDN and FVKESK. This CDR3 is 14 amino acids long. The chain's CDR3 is CASSPNLAGSEQFF. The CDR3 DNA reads TGTGCCAGCAGCCCGAATCTAGCGGGTTCAGAGCAGTTCTTC. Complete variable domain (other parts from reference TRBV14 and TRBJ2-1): EAGVTQFPSHSVIEKGQTVTLRCDPISGHDNLYWYRRVMGKEIKFLLHFVKESKQDESGMPNNRFLAERTGGTYSTLKVQPAELEDSGVYFCASSPNLAGSEQFFGPGTRLTVL.

The CDR3 DNA sequence: TGTGCCAGCAGCCCCCAGGGCGGGGTGGTCTACGAGCAGTACTTC. This translates into CASSPQGGVVYEQYF. This chain connects TRBV7-2 to TRBJ2-7; D is possibly TRBD2 (6 bases). V lost 5 bases and J 3 bases, leaving 17 bases between the germline ends. Germline V gene data show CDR1 as SGHTA and CDR2 as FQGNSA. This CDR3 spans 15 amino acids.

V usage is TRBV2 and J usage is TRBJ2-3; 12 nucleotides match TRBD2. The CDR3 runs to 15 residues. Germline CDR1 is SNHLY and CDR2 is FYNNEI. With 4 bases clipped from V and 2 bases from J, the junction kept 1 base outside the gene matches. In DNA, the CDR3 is TGTGCCAGCAGTGGACTAGCGGGAGTCACAGATACGCAGTATTTT. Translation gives CASSGLAGVTDTQYF. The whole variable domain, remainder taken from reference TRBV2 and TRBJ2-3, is EPEVTQTPSHQVTQMGQEVILRCVPISNHLYFYWYRQILGQKVEFLVSFYNNEISEKSEIFDDQFSVERPDGSNFTLKIRSTKLEDSAMYFCASSGLAGVTDTQYFGPGTRLTVL.

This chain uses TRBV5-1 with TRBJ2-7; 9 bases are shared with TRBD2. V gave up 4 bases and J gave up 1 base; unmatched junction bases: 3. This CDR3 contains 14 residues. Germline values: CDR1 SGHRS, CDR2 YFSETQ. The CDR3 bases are TGCGCCAGCAGCCGGACTAGCGAGTCCTACGAGCAGTACTTC. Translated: CASSRTSESYEQYF.

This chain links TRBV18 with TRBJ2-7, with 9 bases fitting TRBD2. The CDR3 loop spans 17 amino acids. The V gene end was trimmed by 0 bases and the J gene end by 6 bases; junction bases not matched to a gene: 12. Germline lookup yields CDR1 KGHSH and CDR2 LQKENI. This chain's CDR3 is CASSPPSTSGLGSEQYF. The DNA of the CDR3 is TGTGCCAGCTCACCACCATCCACTAGCGGGTTAGGGAGCGAGCAGTACTTC. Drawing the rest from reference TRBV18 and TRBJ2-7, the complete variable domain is NAGVMQNPRHLVRRRGQEARLRCSPMKGHSHVYWYRQLPEEGLKFMVYLQKENIIDESGMPKERFSAEFPKEGPSILRIQQVVRGDSAAYFCASSPPSTSGLGSEQYFGPGTRLTVT.

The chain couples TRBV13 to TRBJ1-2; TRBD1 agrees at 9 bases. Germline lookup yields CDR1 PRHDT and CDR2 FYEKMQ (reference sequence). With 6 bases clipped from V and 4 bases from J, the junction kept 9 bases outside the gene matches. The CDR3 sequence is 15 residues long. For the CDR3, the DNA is TGTGCCAGCAGTCTTCGGGACAGGGCGGTCTATGGCTACACCTTC. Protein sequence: CASSLRDRAVYGYTF. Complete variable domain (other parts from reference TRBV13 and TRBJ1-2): AAGVIQSPRHLIKEKRETATLKCYPIPRHDTVYWYQQGPGQDPQFLISFYEKMQSDKGSIPDRFSAQQFSDYHSELNMSSLELGDSALYFCASSLRDRAVYGYTFGSGTRLTVV.

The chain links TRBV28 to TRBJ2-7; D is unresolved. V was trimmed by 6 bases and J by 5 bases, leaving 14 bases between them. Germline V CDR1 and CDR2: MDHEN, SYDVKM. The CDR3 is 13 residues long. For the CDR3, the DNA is TGTGCCAGCAGCCCCTCAGATTTGAACGAGCAGTACTTC. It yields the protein CASSPSDLNEQYF.